This T cell receptor (beta chain) derives from a study of T cell responses to AZD1222 COVID-19 vaccine (dated by TCRdb to the early 2020s). Study-wide context: Because spike-specific TCR depth and breadth did not differ between the two schedules, AZD1222 recipients who got a second dose at roughly 4 weeks were pooled with those who got a second dose at roughly 12 weeks. A total of about 230 trial participants underwent TCR sequencing, of whom 207 received two doses of AZD1222 and around 26 received two doses of the MenACWY control vaccine. Trial participants were enrolled by age into subgroups of 18-55, 56-69 and 70-plus years, and around 140, 26 and 57 TCR-sequenced participants, respectively, were included in these subgroups.

The CDR3 regions of human TCRbeta chains were analyzed by immunosequencing. In the authors' own workflow: Repertoire TCRs were matched against a reference library of SARS-CoV-2-specific TCRs generated with the MIRA antigen-specificity platform. Breadth was defined as the fraction of unique TCRs that were SARS-CoV-2-associated, and depth was defined as the fraction of total T cells that were SARS-CoV-2-associated. Using the MIRA data, every spike-specific TCR was mapped to the spike region that the TCR reacted to and assigned to either a CD4 or a CD8 class. Log10-transformed breadth and depth values were compared by one-way ANOVA with Sidak's multiple comparisons tests. Not all clones reach the TCRdb copy of this immuneACCESS table, which keeps in-frame sequences only. Checked studies attribute under half of the gap to unresolved V genes and leave the rest unexplained. The V and J calls and clone size are taken from that table; D and trimming were inferred from the DNA. The sample table contains roughly 100,000 clones; only one count was recorded for 80% to 90% of them. The ten biggest clones cover roughly 20% of the sample.

The time point label on this specimen signifies: baseline before first vaccination. Vaccinee samples came from UK trials COV001 and COV002, including a single-blind randomized controlled phase 2/3 trial of AZD1222 (ChAdOx1 nCoV-19) in healthy adults. For TCRbeta chain sequencing, PBMC samples were collected from trial participants at day 0 and at day 28 after the second dose. As encoded in the germline V gene, CDR1 is MGHRA while CDR2 is YSYEKL. The CDR3 goes from the cysteine to the phenylalanine over 14 residues. Only the CDR3 portion is preserved as DNA: 42 bases, with reading frame beginning at the first base. Points on this clone: It has no known antigen specificity. The junction shows a germline mismatch at one end, possibly a read error.

What the work shows at the level of the full study, not this receptor alone: After two AZD1222 doses, both the breadth and the depth of spike-specific TCRs were significantly higher than at day 0 and than in MenACWY recipients. Reportedly, almost half of the unique spike-specific TCRs recognized epitopes lying outside the regions that are mutated in the B.1.351 and B.1.1.7 variants. No day 14 peak-response samples were available, so repertoires were characterized only after the peak T cell response. Vaccine-associated CD4 TCRs spanned the whole spike protein, with dominant responses in regions 160-218 and 743-854. Conclusions about previously exposed vaccinees are limited because only a handful of AZD1222 recipients were SARS-CoV-2 seropositive at baseline. The 56-69-year group was small, and its depth increase did not reach significance, likely because of low power. Most participants were white British and females outnumbered males, and the authors suggested that clonal diversity may have been underestimated.

This clonotype was obtained from an adult in good health. This chain joins TRBV4-1 to TRBJ1-2; TRBD1 matches 10 bases in the middle. This sample comprised peripheral blood, obtained on day 0 of AZD1222 vaccination. The sequence in DNA is TGCGCCAGCAGCCCTACCGGGACAGGGGCTGGCAACACCTTC. It is translated as CASSPTGTGAGNTF.